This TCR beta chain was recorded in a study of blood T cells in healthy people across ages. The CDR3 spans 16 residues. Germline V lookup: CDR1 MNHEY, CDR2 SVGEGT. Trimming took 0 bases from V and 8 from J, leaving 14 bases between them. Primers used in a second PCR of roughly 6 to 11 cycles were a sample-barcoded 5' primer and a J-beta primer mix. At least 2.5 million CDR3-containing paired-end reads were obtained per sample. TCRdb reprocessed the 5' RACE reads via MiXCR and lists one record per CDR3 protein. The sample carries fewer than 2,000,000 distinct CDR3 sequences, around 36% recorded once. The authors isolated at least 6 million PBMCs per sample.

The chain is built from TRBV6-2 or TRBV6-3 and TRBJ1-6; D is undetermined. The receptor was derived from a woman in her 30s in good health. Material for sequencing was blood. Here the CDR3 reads CASSYSARPWDSPLHF. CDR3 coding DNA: TGTGCCAGCAGTTACTCGGCCAGGCCCTGGGATTCACCCCTCCACTTT.